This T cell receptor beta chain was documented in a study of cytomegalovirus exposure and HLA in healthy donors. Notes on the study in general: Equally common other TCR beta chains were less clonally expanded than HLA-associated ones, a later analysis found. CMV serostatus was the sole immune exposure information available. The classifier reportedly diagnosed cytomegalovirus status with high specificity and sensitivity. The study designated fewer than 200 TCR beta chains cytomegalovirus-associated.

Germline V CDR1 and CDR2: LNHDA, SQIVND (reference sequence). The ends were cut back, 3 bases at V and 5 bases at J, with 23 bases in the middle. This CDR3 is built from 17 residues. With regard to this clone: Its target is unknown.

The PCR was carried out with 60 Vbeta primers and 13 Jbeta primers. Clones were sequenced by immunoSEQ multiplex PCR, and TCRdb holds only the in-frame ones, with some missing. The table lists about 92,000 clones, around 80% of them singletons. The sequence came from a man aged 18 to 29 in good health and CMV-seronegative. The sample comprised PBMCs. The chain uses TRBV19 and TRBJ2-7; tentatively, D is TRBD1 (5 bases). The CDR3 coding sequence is TGTGCCAGTAGTATTTCACCCCCTGGGCAGGGTATGGACGAGCAGTACTTC. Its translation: CASSISPPGQGMDEQYF.